These 31 T cell receptor beta chains originate from one sample sequenced in a study of CD8 T cells in ankylosing spondylitis. One entry per CDR3 protein, called by TCRdb with MiXCR from the 5' RACE reads. The sample lists about 39,000 distinct CDR3 sequences; less than 4% were seen once. Sample: blood, either unsorted or a sorted T cell fraction (not recorded which). The receptors were gathered from a male donor with ankylosing spondylitis or in good health (not recorded which).

This clonotype showed up many times. The rearrangement joins TRBV9 to TRBJ2-2, with TRBD2 identical over 12 bases. CDR1 and CDR2 from the germline V gene are SGDLS and YYNGEE. The CDR3 is made up of 15 amino acids. V dropped 4 bases and J dropped 5; count of bases not matched to a gene: 3. CDR3 residues: CASSPGTSGTGELFF. DNA of the CDR3: TGTGCCAGCAGCCCAGGGACTAGCGGGACCGGGGAGCTGTTTTTT. The variable domain in full, with the rest retrieved from reference TRBV9 and TRBJ2-2, is DSGVTQTPKHLITATGQRVTLRCSPRSGDLSVYWYQQSLDQGLQFLIQYYNGEERAKGNILERFSAQQFPDLHSELNLSSLELGDSALYFCASSPGTSGTGELFFGEGSRLTVL.

In this sample, this clonotype turned up many times. The J gene is TRBJ1-5, the V gene TRBV5-4; a weak D match, TRBD1 (5 bases). The CDR3 consists of 16 residues. The V gene's germline CDR1 is SGHNT and CDR2 YYREEE (reference sequence). Trimming stripped 0 bases from V and 2 bases from J, with 12 bases between. This CDR3 is CASSLVRGWCNQPQHF. The CDR3 DNA reads as TGTGCCAGCAGCTTGGTTCGGGGGTGGTGCAATCAGCCCCAGCATTTT.

In its sample, this clonotype was seen many times. This chain uses TRBV9 with TRBJ2-3; 9 nucleotides agree with TRBD2. V lost 4 bases and J lost 2; bases outside the gene matches: 5. This CDR3 has 15 residues. CDR1 and CDR2 from the germline V gene are SGDLS and YYNGEE. CDR3 region: CASSSSGAFTDTQYF. DNA for the CDR3: TGTGCCAGCAGCTCTAGCGGGGCTTTCACAGATACGCAGTATTTT.

This clonotype occurred many times. The chain employs TRBV9 and TRBJ2-2; possibly TRBD2 for D (5 bases). The CDR3 sequence is 16 residues long. V was cut by 0 bases and J by 1 base, with 10 bases left in between. Germline values: CDR1 SGDLS, CDR2 YYNGEE. The CDR3, as DNA: TGTGCCAGCAGCGTAGAAATTGGGAGGAACACCGGGGAGCTGTTTTTT. It codes for CASSVEIGRNTGELFF.

This clonotype was observed many times. The chain uses TRBV9 and TRBJ1-1, with D unclear. This CDR3 region has 13 residues. Germline V gives CDR1 SGDLS, CDR2 YYNGEE. The V gene lost 2 bases and the J gene lost 3 bases, with 8 bases spanning the gap. CDR3 sequence (DNA): TGTGCCAGCAGCGTGAGGCAGGACACTGAAGCTTTCTTT. Protein: CASSVRQDTEAFF.

This clonotype was recorded many times. The chain has TRBV9 and TRBJ1-3, with 7 bases lining up with TRBD1. Germline loops: CDR1 SGDLS, CDR2 YYNGEE. CDR3 length equals 15 residues. The ends lost 2 bases at V and 0 bases at J; junction bases unmatched: 2. CDR3: CASSVGQSSGNTIYF. CDR3 bases: TGTGCCAGCAGCGTGGGACAGAGCTCTGGAAACACCATATATTTT.

This clonotype has more than one count but fewer than ten. The chain uses TRBV9 and TRBJ1-1, with D possibly matching TRBD1 (5 bases). The ends were cut back, 0 bases at V and 4 bases at J, with 13 bases in the middle. The CDR3 loop spans 15 amino acids. Germline V gene data show CDR1 as SGDLS and CDR2 as YYNGEE. In DNA form, the CDR3 reads TGTGCCAGCAGCGTAGCTTTGGGGCAAGGCACTGAAGCTTTCTTT. The encoded protein is CASSVALGQGTEAFF. The full variable domain, its missing parts supplied by reference TRBV9 and TRBJ1-1, is DSGVTQTPKHLITATGQRVTLRCSPRSGDLSVYWYQQSLDQGLQFLIQYYNGEERAKGNILERFSAQQFPDLHSELNLSSLELGDSALYFCASSVALGQGTEAFFGQGTRLTVV.

Ten or more counts support this clonotype. The chain uses TRBV9 and TRBJ2-5; D possibly corresponds to TRBD2 (5 bases). CDR3 length: 15 residues. The germline V gene encodes CDR1 SGDLS and CDR2 YYNGEE. Trimming left V 0 bases short and J 4 bases short, with 13 bases between. The CDR3: CASSVDERPGETQYF. In DNA form, the CDR3 reads TGTGCCAGCAGCGTAGATGAGCGGCCAGGAGAGACCCAGTACTTC.

Regarding this clonotype: A much bigger clone sits one base away, suggesting this may be a read error. The chain carries TRBV9 and TRBJ2-6, with a tentative D call TRBD1 (6 bases). Germline CDR1 is SGDLS and CDR2 is YYNGEE. The CDR3 length is 18 residues. The CDR3 here is CASSAPGVGSSGPNVLTF. As DNA, the CDR3 is TGTGCCAGCAGCGCCCCAGGGGTGGGAAGCTCTGGGCCCAACGTCCTGACTTTC.

In this sample, this clonotype turned up many times. The gene calls are TRBV9 and TRBJ2-5; TRBD1 matches 7 bases. The CDR3 has 15 residues. CDR1 is SGDLS, CDR2 YYNGEE, per germline. V gave up 2 bases and J gave up 6 bases; unmatched junction bases: 10. The CDR3: CASSVSTGSVQTQYF. The CDR3 nucleotides read TGTGCCAGCAGCGTTTCGACAGGGTCGGTACAGACCCAGTACTTC.

This clonotype was seen at least ten times. The chain joins TRBV9 to TRBJ2-4; 7 bases line up with TRBD2. V dropped 2 bases and J dropped 7; count of bases not matched to a gene: 6. Per the germline V gene, CDR1 is SGDLS and CDR2 is YYNGEE. This CDR3 is built from 14 residues. The CDR3 here is CASSVSGEGNIQYF. CDR3 bases: TGTGCCAGCAGCGTCAGCGGGGAGGGCAACATTCAGTACTTC.

This clonotype was recorded at least ten times. The rearrangement joins TRBV9 to TRBJ2-5; possible D gene TRBD2, 5 bases. Deletions cut 0 bases from V and 4 bases from J, with 13 bases between. This CDR3 spans 15 amino acids. Germline V gene lookup returns CDR1 SGDLS and CDR2 YYNGEE. CDR3 DNA: TGTGCCAGCAGCGTAGGTGGAGGCCGGGGAGAGACCCAGTACTTC. Its translation is CASSVGGGRGETQYF.

At least ten counts were recorded for this clonotype. The CDR3 loop is CASSRGTKDTQYF. The CDR3 nucleotides read TGTGCCAGCAGTCGGGGAACAAAAGATACGCAGTATTTT. The V call is TRBV9, the J call TRBJ2-3; D may be TRBD2 (5 bases). The length of the CDR3 is 13 residues. The germline CDR1 and CDR2 sequences are SGDLS and YYNGEE. Trimming removed 5 bases from V and 5 bases from J, with 12 bases in between.

This clonotype showed up many times. The chain has TRBV9 and TRBJ2-5, with TRBD1 matching 8 bases. The germline CDR1 and CDR2 sequences are SGDLS and YYNGEE. This CDR3 is 15 amino acids long. J gave up 5 bases and V 4 bases, and 10 bases lay outside the gene matches. The CDR3 is CASSPGQGEWETQYF. The CDR3 DNA reads as TGTGCCAGCAGCCCCGGACAGGGAGAGTGGGAGACCCAGTACTTC.

This clonotype turned up a few times. The chain combines TRBV9 with TRBJ2-1; no clear D gene. This CDR3 region has 12 residues. CDR1 and CDR2 from the germline V gene are SGDLS and YYNGEE. V was shortened by 1 base and J by 10 bases, with 9 bases between the two germline ends. The CDR3 protein is CASSVFGGEQFF. The CDR3 nucleotides read TGTGCCAGCAGCGTATTTGGCGGCGAGCAGTTCTTC. Using reference TRBV9 and TRBJ2-1 for the parts outside the CDR3, the full variable domain is DSGVTQTPKHLITATGQRVTLRCSPRSGDLSVYWYQQSLDQGLQFLIQYYNGEERAKGNILERFSAQQFPDLHSELNLSSLELGDSALYFCASSVFGGEQFFGPGTRLTVL.

This clonotype was seen ten or more times. J is TRBJ1-2 and V is TRBV9; D uncertain. There are 13 residues in the CDR3. Germline V CDR1 and CDR2: SGDLS, YYNGEE. Trimming removed 0 bases at V and 8 bases at J, with 11 bases between. The CDR3, as DNA: TGTGCCAGCAGCGTAGCTACGGTGGGAGGCTACACCTTC. Its translation: CASSVATVGGYTF.

This clonotype was counted at least ten times. This chain uses TRBV9 with TRBJ2-5, with TRBD1 matching over 8 bases. V lost 3 bases, J lost 5 bases, and 9 bases stayed unmatched. The length of the CDR3 is 15 residues. The germline gives CDR1 SGDLS, CDR2 YYNGEE. Here the CDR3 DNA reads TGTGCCAGCAGCGCCCAGACAGGGGTGGCTGAGACCCAGTACTTC. This translates into CASSAQTGVAETQYF.

This clonotype was counted many times. The chain employs TRBV9 and TRBJ1-1; D might be TRBD1 (5 bases). This CDR3 comprises 13 residues. Germline values: CDR1 SGDLS, CDR2 YYNGEE. Trimming took 0 bases from V and 5 from J, leaving 8 bases between them. In DNA form, the CDR3 reads TGTGCCAGCAGCGTAGTAGGGGAAACTGAAGCTTTCTTT. Its protein product is CASSVVGETEAFF.

This clonotype was detected ten times or more. The chain employs TRBV9 and TRBJ2-1; either TRBD1 or TRBD2 may fit D (6 bases each). V was trimmed by 3 bases and J by 5 bases, leaving 21 bases between them. The CDR3 length is 17 residues. Germline CDR1 and CDR2: SGDLS and YYNGEE. CDR3 sequence reads: CASSDPEGGLVDNEQFF. The CDR3 region has the DNA TGTGCCAGCAGCGACCCCGAAGGGGGGTTGGTTGACAATGAGCAGTTCTTC.

This clonotype has a count of ten or more. This sequence joins TRBV9 and TRBJ1-6; 8 bases map to TRBD1. Per germline, CDR1 SGDLS and CDR2 YYNGEE. The V and J ends lost 4 bases and 4 bases, in that order; junction bases with no gene match: 4. The length of the CDR3 is 15 residues. CDR3 residues: CASSPRQGYNSPLHF. CDR3 sequence (DNA): TGTGCCAGCAGCCCCCGACAGGGGTATAATTCACCCCTCCACTTT. Using reference TRBV9 and TRBJ1-6 for the parts outside the CDR3, the full variable domain is DSGVTQTPKHLITATGQRVTLRCSPRSGDLSVYWYQQSLDQGLQFLIQYYNGEERAKGNILERFSAQQFPDLHSELNLSSLELGDSALYFCASSPRQGYNSPLHFGNGTRLTVT.

This clonotype was found many times. The V and J genes are TRBV9 and TRBJ2-5; perhaps TRBD2 as D (5 bases). V lost 2 bases, J lost 5 bases, and 13 bases lay in between. Germline V gene sequence: CDR1 SGDLS, CDR2 YYNGEE. The CDR3 totals 14 residues. CDR3 DNA sequence: TGTGCCAGCAGCGTGGGAGCCTTGGGGGAGACCCAGTACTTC. Translation gives CASSVGALGETQYF.

This clonotype was detected ten times or more. The V and J genes are TRBV9 and TRBJ2-5; tentatively, D is TRBD2 (6 bases). V lost 4 bases and J 3 bases, leaving 16 bases between the germline ends. The germline V gene encodes CDR1 SGDLS and CDR2 YYNGEE. The CDR3 loop spans 15 amino acids. The CDR3 region is CASSPGGTTKETQYF. CDR3 nucleotides: TGTGCCAGCAGCCCCGGGGGAACCACAAAAGAGACCCAGTACTTC. Full variable domain (remainder filled in from reference TRBV9 and TRBJ2-5): DSGVTQTPKHLITATGQRVTLRCSPRSGDLSVYWYQQSLDQGLQFLIQYYNGEERAKGNILERFSAQQFPDLHSELNLSSLELGDSALYFCASSPGGTTKETQYFGPGTRLLVL.

This clonotype was counted at least ten times. The chain recombines TRBV9 with TRBJ1-2; 7 positions agree with TRBD1. The CDR3 covers 11 residues. The germline CDR1 and CDR2 sequences are SGDLS and YYNGEE. V gave up 4 bases and J gave up 12 bases; unmatched junction bases: 6. CDR3 sequence: CASSFGQAHTF. DNA of the CDR3: TGTGCCAGCAGCTTCGGACAGGCCCACACCTTC.

This clonotype was recorded many times. This chain joins TRBV9 and TRBJ2-2; D is perhaps TRBD2 (5 bases). The CDR3 is 15 residues long. Germline loops: CDR1 SGDLS, CDR2 YYNGEE. Trimming stripped 0 bases from V and 4 bases from J, with 10 bases between. CDR3 DNA sequence: TGTGCCAGCAGCGTAGAACTAGTGAGCACCGGGGAGCTGTTTTTT. Its protein product is CASSVELVSTGELFF.

This clonotype was recorded many times. This rearrangement joins TRBV9 to TRBJ2-3; 7 positions match TRBD2. V trimming: 4 bases; J trimming: 3 bases; junction bases outside the gene matches: 14. The CDR3 runs to 17 residues. CDR1 and CDR2 from the germline V gene are SGDLS and YYNGEE. CDR3 nucleotides: TGTGCCAGCAGCTCGACCCCTGGACTAGTCCGAACAGATACGCAGTATTTT. It encodes CASSSTPGLVRTDTQYF.

This clonotype appeared many times. V usage is TRBV9 and J usage is TRBJ1-6; D remains ambiguous. V was cut by 3 bases and J by 8 bases, with 12 bases left in between. CDR1 is SGDLS and CDR2 is YYNGEE in the germline V gene. CDR3 size: 14 residues. This chain's CDR3 is CASSGPPRDSPLHF. Written as DNA, the CDR3 is TGTGCCAGCAGCGGACCCCCCCGGGATTCACCCCTCCACTTT. Looking up the rest from reference TRBV9 and TRBJ1-6 gives the full variable domain: DSGVTQTPKHLITATGQRVTLRCSPRSGDLSVYWYQQSLDQGLQFLIQYYNGEERAKGNILERFSAQQFPDLHSELNLSSLELGDSALYFCASSGPPRDSPLHFGNGTRLTVT.

In its sample, this clonotype ranks as medium-sized. The rearrangement joins TRBV12-3 or TRBV12-4 to TRBJ2-7, with D perhaps matching TRBD1 or TRBD2 (7 bases each). The CDR3 has 16 residues. With 5 bases removed from V and 3 bases from J, the gap between germline ends came to 20 bases. CDR3 DNA sequence: TGTGCCAGCAGTCCGTGGGAGGGGGCCCGATTCTACGAGCAGTACGTC. It codes for CASSPWEGARFYEQYV.

In its sample, this clonotype was seen many times. The chain links TRBV9 to TRBJ2-5, with 7 positions matching TRBD2. J gave up 4 bases and V 3 bases, and 9 bases lay outside the gene matches. Looked up from germline, CDR1 is SGDLS and CDR2 is YYNGEE. The CDR3 length is 15 residues. The CDR3 spells CASSGGDYGGETQYF. CDR3 bases: TGTGCCAGCAGCGGAGGGGACTACGGGGGAGAGACCCAGTACTTC.

This clonotype was seen only a few times. J is TRBJ2-1 and V is TRBV9; maybe TRBD2 (6 bases). There are 13 residues in the CDR3. V was clipped by 3 bases and J by 7 bases, with 11 bases between them. Germline V gene sequence: CDR1 SGDLS, CDR2 YYNGEE. CDR3 sequence: CASSAGLTNEQFF. CDR3 in DNA: TGTGCCAGCAGCGCGGGACTTACGAATGAGCAGTTCTTC.

The table lists this clonotype with many counts. V gene TRBV9 combines with J gene TRBJ1-3; TRBD1 is a possible D gene (5 bases). Germline V gene lookup returns CDR1 SGDLS and CDR2 YYNGEE. V lost 0 bases to trimming and J lost 0 bases, with 16 bases between them. This CDR3 comprises 18 residues. The CDR3 loop reads CASSVGSRGEVSGNTIYF. The CDR3 DNA reads TGTGCCAGCAGCGTAGGCAGCCGAGGGGAGGTCTCTGGAAACACCATATATTTT. The complete variable domain, with remaining parts taken from reference TRBV9 and TRBJ1-3, reads DSGVTQTPKHLITATGQRVTLRCSPRSGDLSVYWYQQSLDQGLQFLIQYYNGEERAKGNILERFSAQQFPDLHSELNLSSLELGDSALYFCASSVGSRGEVSGNTIYFGEGSWLTVV.

The chain couples TRBV9 to TRBJ2-1, with 9 bases identical to TRBD1. The germline gives CDR1 SGDLS, CDR2 YYNGEE. This CDR3 region has 17 residues. V dropped 0 bases and J dropped 3; count of bases not matched to a gene: 7. The CDR3 nucleotides are TGTGCCAGCAGCGTAGGTGGGGGACAGGGCGGCTACAATGAGCAGTTCTTC. Residues: CASSVGGGQGGYNEQFF.